The 26 T cell receptor beta chains listed next were all sequenced from one sample in a study of cytomegalovirus exposure and HLA in healthy donors (TCRdb year 2017). Preparation of the library involved the immunoSEQ multiplex PCR assay. For the multiplex PCR, a mixture combining 60 forward primers for TCR Vbeta segments and 13 reverse primers for TCR Jbeta segments was used. TCRdb took this table from immuneACCESS and kept in-frame rearrangements with V and J called. Such tables lack part of the clones; where checked against another copy, unresolved V genes explain under half of the gap, and the rest is unexplained. This sample comprises 140,000 or so clones, approximately 80% of them detected only once. Of the sample, 4.3% falls within the top ten clones. The material sequenced was PBMCs. These receptors all stem from a woman aged 40 to 55 in good health and CMV-seropositive.

This clone was seen only once. The chain is built from TRBV5-1 and TRBJ1-2; D remains unclear. This CDR3 has 14 amino acids. Trimming cost V 0 bases and J 5 bases, with 11 bases left between them. Germline V gives CDR1 SGHRS, CDR2 YFSETQ. The CDR3 bases are TGCGCCAGCAGCTTGGAGGCATCGGGTTATGGCTACACCTTC. Protein product: CASSLEASGYGYTF.

The genes are TRBV5-1 and TRBJ1-3; D gene unclear. The V and J ends lost 4 bases and 6 bases respectively, with 5 bases between them. Germline V lookup: CDR1 SGHRS, CDR2 YFSETQ. The CDR3 extends over 11 amino acids. The CDR3 protein is CASSLENTIYF. For the CDR3, the DNA is TGCGCCAGCAGCCTAGAAAACACCATATATTTT.

CDR3 sequence reads: CASSQAPYSTDTQYF. DNA of the CDR3: TGCGCCAGCAGCCAAGCCCCTTATAGCACAGATACGCAGTATTTT. This chain uses TRBV4-3 with TRBJ2-3; unclear D gene. The V end was cut by 1 base, the J end by 0 bases, with 8 bases between. CDR1 and CDR2 from the germline V gene are LGHNA and YSLEER. The CDR3 runs to 15 residues.

The chain carries TRBV4-1 and TRBJ1-6, with 7 bases fitting TRBD1. Losses at the gene ends were 5 bases for V and 7 bases for J; bases not matched to a gene: 2. This CDR3 has 13 residues. CDR1 and CDR2 (germline): MGHRA, YSYEKL. The CDR3 region has the DNA TGCGCCAGCAGCGACAGGGTCAATTCACCCCTCCACTTT. Its protein is CASSDRVNSPLHF.

The chain uses TRBV9 and TRBJ2-2; 10 bases agree with TRBD2. Germline trimming cut 2 bases from V and 1 base from J; bases unmatched to any gene: 5. The CDR3 has 17 amino acids. Per the germline V gene, CDR1 is SGDLS and CDR2 is YYNGEE. The CDR3 is CASSVGPSGGNTGELFF. The CDR3 DNA reads as TGTGCCAGCAGCGTCGGGCCTAGCGGGGGGAACACCGGGGAGCTGTTTTTT.

This chain connects TRBV19 to TRBJ1-1; 10 nucleotides align to TRBD1. Germline loops: CDR1 LNHDA, CDR2 SQIVND (reference sequence). The CDR3 sequence is 13 residues long. The V and J ends lost 6 bases and 4 bases, in that order; junction bases with no gene match: 2. Here the CDR3 reads CASSGQGVTEAFF. CDR3 nucleotides: TGTGCCAGTAGCGGACAGGGGGTCACTGAAGCTTTCTTT.

V is TRBV4-1 and J is TRBJ2-7; 7 nucleotides agree with TRBD2. V trimming: 1 base; J trimming: 6 bases; junction bases outside the gene matches: 12. Germline V gene data show CDR1 as MGHRA and CDR2 as YSYEKL. The length of the CDR3 is 16 residues. CDR3 sequence: CASSQVWTRGTGEQYF. CDR3 bases: TGCGCCAGCAGCCAAGTATGGACTAGAGGGACGGGCGAGCAGTACTTC.

About this clone: This sample also contains other DNA sequences that code for the same CDR3. The V gene is TRBV5-4, the J gene TRBJ2-1; 9 bases agree with TRBD1. Germline assignment: CDR1 SGHNT and CDR2 YYREEE (reference sequence). The length of the CDR3 is 14 residues. Trimming cost V 0 bases and J 12 bases; bases outside gene matches: 7. CDR3 residues: CASSLGGTGNPQFF. CDR3 sequence (DNA): TGTGCCAGCAGCTTGGGAGGGACAGGGAATCCGCAGTTCTTC. The full variable domain, in which reference TRBV5-4 and TRBJ2-1 provide the parts outside the CDR3, is ETGVTQSPTHLIKTRGQQVTLRCSSQSGHNTVSWYQQALGQGPQFIFQYYREEENGRGNFPPRFSGLQFPNYSSELNVNALELDDSALYLCASSLGGTGNPQFFGPGTRLTVL.

This chain joins TRBV29-1 and TRBJ2-6, with unresolved D. In germline, CDR1 is SQVTM, CDR2 ANQGSEA. V dropped 4 bases and J dropped 0 bases, with 4 bases sitting between them. The CDR3 runs to 13 residues. The CDR3: CSVAGSGANVLTF. The CDR3 DNA follows: TGCAGCGTTGCGGGCTCTGGGGCCAACGTCCTGACTTTC.

The chain uses TRBV15 and TRBJ2-1; TRBD1 matches 8 bases. From germline, CDR1 is LNHNV and CDR2 YYDKDF (reference sequence). The trim removed 5 bases at V and 2 bases at J, leaving 11 bases unmatched. The CDR3 has 17 amino acids. This CDR3 reads CATSGASGRGPYNEQFF. CDR3 bases: TGTGCCACCAGCGGGGCCTCGGGCAGGGGGCCCTACAATGAGCAGTTCTTC.

V gene TRBV27 combines with J gene TRBJ2-3, with 7 bases fitting TRBD1. Germline lookup yields CDR1 MNHEY and CDR2 SMNVEV (reference sequence). The junction had 5 bases not matched to a gene; V was cut back by 3 bases and J by 2 bases. The CDR3 totals 15 residues. The CDR3 DNA reads TGTGCCAGCAGTTTTCAGGGGGTCTCCACAGATACGCAGTATTTT. It translates to CASSFQGVSTDTQYF.

V gene TRBV16 combines with J gene TRBJ1-1; 8 nucleotides line up with TRBD1. The CDR3 is 16 residues long. The V gene end was trimmed by 1 base and the J gene end by 6 bases; junction bases not matched to a gene: 10. Looked up from germline, CDR1 is KGHSY and CDR2 is FQNENV. The CDR3 is CASSQLEDRVRPEAFF. CDR3 nucleotide sequence: TGTGCCAGCAGCCAATTGGAGGACAGGGTTCGGCCTGAAGCTTTCTTT.

V gene TRBV19 combines with J gene TRBJ1-4; D gene uncertain. Germline CDR1 reads LNHDA; CDR2 reads SQIVND (reference sequence). This CDR3 has 15 amino acids. Trimming stripped 2 bases from V and 6 bases from J, with 13 bases between. CDR3 region: CASSISGYKDEKLFF. CDR3 in DNA: TGTGCCAGTAGTATATCCGGGTACAAGGATGAAAAACTGTTTTTT.

V is TRBV30 and J is TRBJ2-7, with TRBD2 identical over 8 bases. The CDR3 totals 12 residues. CDR1 and CDR2 from the germline V gene are GTSNPN and SVGIG (reference sequence). Trimming at V came to 2 bases and at J to 7 bases, leaving 4 bases not matched to a gene. The CDR3 loop is CAWSRGGREQYF. CDR3 bases: TGTGCCTGGAGTCGGGGGGGGCGGGAGCAGTACTTC.

This clone was seen a few times. V and J are TRBV10-2 and TRBJ2-1; 11 bases map to TRBD2. Germline CDR1 is WSHSY and CDR2 is SAAADI. The V segment lost 6 bases and the J segment 9 bases; nucleotides outside the gene matches: 13. The CDR3 loop spans 16 amino acids. The CDR3 loop is CASSPSSGGPSSEQFF. The CDR3 DNA reads TGCGCCAGCAGCCCGTCTAGCGGGGGGCCTTCGAGTGAGCAGTTCTTC.

The chain employs TRBV6-5 and TRBJ1-3; D is unresolved. The CDR3 is made up of 14 amino acids. V was clipped by 4 bases and J by 2 bases, with 9 bases between them. The germline V gene encodes CDR1 MNHEY and CDR2 SVGAGI. DNA for the CDR3: TGTGCCAGCAGTTTGAGGAGGACTGGAAACACCATATATTTT. Translating gives CASSLRRTGNTIYF.

The chain recombines TRBV6-5 with TRBJ1-2; 8 nucleotides agree with TRBD1. The trim removed 6 bases at V and 0 bases at J, leaving 3 bases unmatched. Per germline, CDR1 MNHEY and CDR2 SVGAGI. The CDR3 extends over 14 amino acids. The CDR3 nucleotides read TGTGCCAGCAGAGAACAGGGGGCTAACTATGGCTACACCTTC. This encodes CASREQGANYGYTF.

CDR3 nucleotide sequence: TGTGCCAGCAAGGGCGGACAGACCGTTGGGTGGAGTACCGGGGAGCTGTTTTTT. It specifies CASKGGQTVGWSTGELFF. V usage is TRBV27 and J usage is TRBJ2-2; tentative D call: TRBD1 (6 bases). V lost 7 bases to trimming and J lost 5 bases, with 26 bases between them. The CDR3 is 18 residues long. The germline gives CDR1 MNHEY, CDR2 SMNVEV (reference sequence).

The chain carries TRBV7-9 and TRBJ1-5; D might be TRBD1 (5 bases). CDR1 and CDR2 (germline): SEHNR, FQNEAQ (reference sequence). The CDR3 is 15 residues long. V lost 4 bases to trimming and J lost 3 bases, with 13 bases between them. The CDR3 DNA reads as TGTGCCAGCAGCTCGATAGACAGACCCAATCAGCCCCAGCATTTT. Translation gives CASSSIDRPNQPQHF.

This clone was observed a few times. In DNA, the CDR3 is TGTGCCAGCAGCAGGATGGGACAGGGGGTTCTCTACGAGCAGTACTTC. Amino acids: CASSRMGQGVLYEQYF. This chain connects TRBV5-6 to TRBJ2-7; 11 positions match TRBD1. Looked up from germline, CDR1 is SGHDT and CDR2 is YYEEEE. V lost 4 bases to trimming and J lost 3 bases; unmatched junction nucleotides: 9. The CDR3 loop spans 16 amino acids.

The genes are TRBV7-6 and TRBJ1-5; D unresolved. The CDR3 extends over 16 amino acids. Germline V gene data show CDR1 as SGHVS and CDR2 as FNYEAQ. Trimming stripped 1 base from V and 4 bases from J, with 14 bases between. CDR3 coding DNA: TGTGCCAGCAGCTTAGTGGGGAGTGGTCGAAATCAGCCCCAGCATTTT. This encodes CASSLVGSGRNQPQHF. The variable domain in full, with the rest retrieved from reference TRBV7-6 and TRBJ1-5, is GAGVSQSPRYKVTKRGQDVALRCDPISGHVSLYWYRQALGQGPEFLTYFNYEAQQDKSGLPNDRFSAERPEGSISTLTIQRTEQRDSAMYRCASSLVGSGRNQPQHFGDGTRLSIL.

The chain is built from TRBV7-2 and TRBJ2-1; 11 bases map to TRBD2. The V gene end was trimmed by 1 base and the J gene end by 6 bases; junction bases not matched to a gene: 11. The CDR3 runs to 18 residues. Germline loops: CDR1 SGHTA, CDR2 FQGNSA. The CDR3 loop is CASSLGTSGWGGSNEQFF. CDR3 DNA sequence: TGTGCCAGCAGCTTAGGGACTAGCGGGTGGGGGGGTTCCAATGAGCAGTTCTTC.

The gene calls are TRBV18 and TRBJ1-1; D perhaps matches TRBD1 (6 bases). The germline V gene has CDR1 KGHSH and CDR2 LQKENI. The V end was cut by 4 bases, the J end by 2 bases, with 11 bases between. The CDR3 covers 14 residues. CDR3 region: CASSLQGYNTEAFF. For the CDR3, the DNA is TGTGCCAGCTCACTACAGGGCTATAACACTGAAGCTTTCTTT.

The V gene is TRBV7-2, the J gene TRBJ1-1; TRBD1 matches at 7 bases. This CDR3 has 14 amino acids. V trimming: 4 bases; J trimming: 5 bases; junction bases outside the gene matches: 7. The germline CDR1 and CDR2 sequences are SGHTA and FQGNSA. CDR3 bases: TGTGCCAGCAGCTATCCAGGGGGACAAACTGAAGCTTTCTTT. This encodes CASSYPGGQTEAFF.

The CDR3 nucleotides are TGTGCCAGCAGTAACGGCGGGGTTCCCGGTGGCTACACCTTC. Translation gives CASSNGGVPGGYTF. This chain joins TRBV6-5 and TRBJ1-2; D call uncertain. In germline, CDR1 is MNHEY, CDR2 SVGAGI. Trimming shortened V by 5 bases and J by 7 bases, and 17 bases separated the two germline ends. The CDR3 extends over 14 amino acids.

The J gene is TRBJ2-1, the V gene TRBV11-2; no clear D. Germline values: CDR1 SGHAT, CDR2 FQNNGV. The CDR3 consists of 16 residues. Trimming shortened V by 0 bases and J by 5 bases, and 14 bases separated the two germline ends. Here the CDR3 reads CASSLDQVAEHNEQFF. CDR3 bases: TGTGCCAGCAGCTTAGATCAAGTAGCAGAACACAATGAGCAGTTCTTC.